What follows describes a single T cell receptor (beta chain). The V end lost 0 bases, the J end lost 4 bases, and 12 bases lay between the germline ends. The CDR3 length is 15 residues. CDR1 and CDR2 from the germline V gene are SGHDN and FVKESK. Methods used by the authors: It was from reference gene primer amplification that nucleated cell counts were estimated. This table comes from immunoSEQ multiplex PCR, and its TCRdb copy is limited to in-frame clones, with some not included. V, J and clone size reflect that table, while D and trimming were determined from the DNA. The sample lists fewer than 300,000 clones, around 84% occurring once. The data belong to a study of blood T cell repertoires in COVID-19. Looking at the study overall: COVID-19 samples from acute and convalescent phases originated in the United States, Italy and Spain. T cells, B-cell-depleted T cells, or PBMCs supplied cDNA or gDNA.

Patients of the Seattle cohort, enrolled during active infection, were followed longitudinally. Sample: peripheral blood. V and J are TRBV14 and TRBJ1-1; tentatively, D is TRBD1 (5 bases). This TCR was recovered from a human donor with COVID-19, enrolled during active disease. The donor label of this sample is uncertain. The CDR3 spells CASSQELGGVTEAFF. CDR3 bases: TGTGCCAGCAGCCAAGAGCTGGGGGGAGTCACTGAAGCTTTCTTT.